Each of the 24 T cell receptor beta chains below was sequenced from the same sample in a study of cytomegalovirus exposure and HLA in healthy donors. Using immunoSEQ multiplex PCR, the repertoire was profiled, and TCRdb retains in-frame clones only, with some absent. The sample contains more than 95,000 clones, over 90% of which appear only once. Sequencing was carried out using PBMCs. Receptors originate from a young woman in good health and CMV-seronegative.

The CDR3 sequence: CASSYGTSGSTDTQYF. The CDR3 DNA reads TGTGCCAGCAGCTATGGGACTAGCGGGAGCACAGATACGCAGTATTTT. The chain recombines TRBV9 with TRBJ2-3; 12 bases agree with TRBD2. J was trimmed by 0 bases and V by 4 bases; bases with no gene match: 3. CDR3 size: 16 residues. Germline CDR1 SGDLS, CDR2 YYNGEE.

The chain carries TRBV7-6 and TRBJ2-5; D is undetermined. This CDR3 is built from 13 residues. From germline, CDR1 is SGHVS and CDR2 FNYEAQ. V was pared by 3 bases and J by 2 bases, with 7 bases between. The chain's CDR3 is CASSFGQQETQYF. In DNA, the CDR3 is TGTGCCAGCAGCTTTGGGCAGCAAGAGACCCAGTACTTC.

The rearrangement uses TRBV9 and TRBJ2-5, with 10 positions matching TRBD2. The junction had 9 bases not matched to a gene; V was cut back by 0 bases and J by 4 bases. This CDR3 spans 17 amino acids. CDR1 is SGDLS, CDR2 YYNGEE, per germline. The CDR3 here is CASSVGISGRAGETQYF. The DNA for the CDR3 is TGTGCCAGCAGCGTAGGGATAAGCGGGAGGGCCGGAGAGACCCAGTACTTC.

CDR3 region: CASSPSGMMGTEAFF. CDR3 coding DNA: TGTGCCAGCAGCCCAAGCGGGATGATGGGCACTGAAGCTTTCTTT. This sequence joins TRBV9 and TRBJ1-1, with unresolved D. The V gene's germline CDR1 is SGDLS and CDR2 YYNGEE. The V end lost 4 bases, the J end lost 4 bases, and 17 bases lay between the germline ends. CDR3 length: 15 amino acids. The full variable domain, with the rest looked up from reference TRBV9 and TRBJ1-1, is DSGVTQTPKHLITATGQRVTLRCSPRSGDLSVYWYQQSLDQGLQFLIQYYNGEERAKGNILERFSAQQFPDLHSELNLSSLELGDSALYFCASSPSGMMGTEAFFGQGTRLTVV.

This clone was seen a single time. The chain joins TRBV5-4 to TRBJ2-3; D possibly corresponds to TRBD1 (5 bases). V lost 0 bases to trimming and J lost 0 bases, with 8 bases between them. The CDR3 loop spans 15 amino acids. Germline CDR1 is SGHNT and CDR2 is YYREEE (reference sequence). CDR3 coding DNA: TGTGCCAGCAGCTTGGAGGCAGGGAGCACAGATACGCAGTATTTT. Translating gives CASSLEAGSTDTQYF.

The genes are TRBV4-1 and TRBJ1-5; D is uncertain. The CDR3 totals 15 residues. V dropped 2 bases and J dropped 3 bases, with 11 bases sitting between them. Germline V gives CDR1 MGHRA, CDR2 YSYEKL. The CDR3 DNA follows: TGCGCCAGCAGCCAAATTAGGAGTGACAATCAGCCCCAGCATTTT. This codes for CASSQIRSDNQPQHF.

The J gene is TRBJ1-4, the V gene TRBV5-6, with a tentative D call TRBD1 (6 bases). The CDR3 sequence is 16 residues long. CDR1 and CDR2 from the germline V gene are SGHDT and YYEEEE. V was trimmed by 0 bases and J by 8 bases, leaving 17 bases between them. The CDR3 DNA sequence: TGTGCCAGCAGCTTGGGACAGGTGGGATGGAGAGAAAAACTGTTTTTT. Amino acid sequence: CASSLGQVGWREKLFF.

This chain links TRBV19 with TRBJ1-1; TRBD1 agrees at 7 bases. Germline-derived CDR1 and CDR2 are LNHDA and SQIVND (reference sequence). Germline trimming cut 5 bases from V and 4 bases from J; bases unmatched to any gene: 7. The CDR3 totals 14 residues. The CDR3 bases are TGTGCCAGTAGTCTCGGGGGACAGAGCACTGAAGCTTTCTTT. It yields the protein CASSLGGQSTEAFF.

This clone was picked up one time. This rearrangement joins TRBV28 to TRBJ2-1; no clear D. The V and J ends lost 7 bases and 8 bases respectively, with 12 bases between them. The germline gives CDR1 MDHEN, CDR2 SYDVKM. The CDR3 has 12 amino acids. CDR3 sequence reads: CASTAGKYEQFF. CDR3 in DNA: TGTGCCAGCACCGCAGGAAAATATGAGCAGTTCTTC.

The chain is built from TRBV30 and TRBJ2-2; D is perhaps TRBD2 (6 bases). The germline V and J ends were trimmed by 4 bases and 0 bases, with 12 bases remaining between them. The germline V gene encodes CDR1 GTSNPN and CDR2 SVGIG (reference sequence). The CDR3 loop spans 15 amino acids. This CDR3 is CAWNIGGTNTGELFF. The CDR3 DNA reads TGTGCCTGGAACATTGGCGGGACGAACACCGGGGAGCTGTTTTTT.

The CDR3, as DNA: TGTGCCAGCAGCCTACAGGGGAACCAAGAGACCCAGTACTTC. Translated: CASSLQGNQETQYF. This sequence joins TRBV5-6 and TRBJ2-5; 7 bases align to TRBD1. This CDR3 has 14 amino acids. The V segment lost 4 bases and the J segment 0 bases; nucleotides outside the gene matches: 3. Germline V lookup: CDR1 SGHDT, CDR2 YYEEEE. The complete variable domain, with remaining parts taken from reference TRBV5-6 and TRBJ2-5, reads DAGVTQSPTHLIKTRGQQVTLRCSPKSGHDTVSWYQQALGQGPQFIFQYYEEEERQRGNFPDRFSGHQFPNYSSELNVNALLLGDSALYLCASSLQGNQETQYFGPGTRLLVL.

This clone was seen once. The V gene is TRBV10-1, the J gene TRBJ2-1, with no clear D. The CDR3 has 13 residues. Germline V gene data show CDR1 as WNHNN and CDR2 as SYGVQD (reference sequence). V lost 3 bases to trimming and J lost 6 bases, with 9 bases between them. This chain's CDR3 is CASSDFRSNEQFF. The CDR3 DNA reads TGCGCCAGCAGTGATTTTCGGTCCAATGAGCAGTTCTTC.

This clone was counted between two and nine times. The V gene is TRBV6-5, the J gene TRBJ1-5, with 9 bases aligning to TRBD1. The germline gives CDR1 MNHEY, CDR2 SVGAGI. The CDR3 covers 16 residues. The trim removed 1 base at V and 4 bases at J, leaving 5 bases unmatched. CDR3: CASSYFFGTGNQPQHF. For the CDR3, the DNA is TGTGCCAGCAGTTACTTTTTCGGGACAGGGAATCAGCCCCAGCATTTT.

The V call is TRBV19, the J call TRBJ2-1; 9 bases line up with TRBD1. Unmatched junction bases numbered 9, after V lost 4 bases and J lost 2 bases. The CDR3 spans 17 residues. The V gene's germline CDR1 is LNHDA and CDR2 SQIVND (reference sequence). CDR3 nucleotide sequence: TGTGCCAGTAGTAAGGGACAGGGTGAAGTCACCTACAATGAGCAGTTCTTC. The encoded protein is CASSKGQGEVTYNEQFF.

This chain uses TRBV7-9 with TRBJ1-4; TRBD1 agrees at 9 bases. Germline V gene data show CDR1 as SEHNR and CDR2 as FQNEAQ (reference sequence). The V and J ends lost 5 bases and 3 bases, in that order; junction bases with no gene match: 7. This CDR3 comprises 16 residues. CDR3 bases: TGTGCCAGCAGCCGGACAGGGGAGGGGGCTAATGAAAAACTGTTTTTT. As protein: CASSRTGEGANEKLFF.

This chain links TRBV5-4 with TRBJ2-7; 7 bases match TRBD1. The CDR3 extends over 13 amino acids. Unmatched junction bases numbered 3, after V lost 6 bases and J lost 0 bases. CDR1 is SGHNT, CDR2 YYREEE, per germline (reference sequence). Written as DNA, the CDR3 is TGTGCCAGCAAACGGGACAGCTCCTACGAGCAGTACTTC. Its protein product is CASKRDSSYEQYF.

The chain joins TRBV6-6 to TRBJ2-5; D might be TRBD1 (5 bases). The CDR3 has 13 amino acids. Trimming left V 6 bases short and J 1 base short, with 9 bases between. Germline-derived CDR1 and CDR2 are MNHNY and SVGAGI (reference sequence). The CDR3 loop is CASRQDTQETQYF. The CDR3 coding sequence is TGTGCCAGCAGACAGGATACCCAAGAGACCCAGTACTTC.

The J gene is TRBJ2-5, the V gene TRBV18, with 7 bases fitting TRBD2. The V gene's germline CDR1 is KGHSH and CDR2 LQKENI. J lost 5 bases, V lost 1 base, and 7 bases had no gene match. CDR3 size: 15 residues. Written as DNA, the CDR3 is TGTGCCAGCTCACCACGGGAGGGTGGCCGGGAGACCCAGTACTTC. This translates into CASSPREGGRETQYF.

The rearrangement links TRBV5-1 to TRBJ2-3; D may be TRBD2 (6 bases). The CDR3 is made up of 14 amino acids. Trimming cost V 4 bases and J 11 bases, with 20 bases left between them. Germline V gene lookup returns CDR1 SGHRS and CDR2 YFSETQ. The CDR3 coding sequence is TGCGCCAGCAGCCCAAACGAGGCATCGGGGGTGCAGTATTTT. Protein product: CASSPNEASGVQYF.

The chain is built from TRBV6-5 and TRBJ1-1; D remains unclear. The CDR3 extends over 13 amino acids. Trimming pared 0 bases from V and 4 bases from J, leaving 6 bases between. Per the germline V gene, CDR1 is MNHEY and CDR2 is SVGAGI. CDR3 nucleotides: TGTGCCAGCAGTTACTCGTTCTCCACTGAAGCTTTCTTT. Its protein is CASSYSFSTEAFF.

The rearrangement links TRBV2 to TRBJ1-5; TRBD1 is a possible D gene (6 bases). The CDR3 covers 15 residues. Trimming removed 2 bases from V and 2 bases from J, with 10 bases in between. Germline CDR1 SNHLY, CDR2 FYNNEI. CDR3 in DNA: TGTGCCAGCAGTGAATTAGCAGGGGGCAATCAGCCCCAGCATTTT. Its protein product is CASSELAGGNQPQHF.

The chain uses TRBV2 and TRBJ2-3; the D gene is possibly TRBD2 (5 bases). The CDR3 runs to 14 residues. The germline V gene encodes CDR1 SNHLY and CDR2 FYNNEI. Trimming shortened V by 8 bases and J by 0 bases, and 12 bases separated the two germline ends. CDR3 DNA: TGTGCCAGCCACTCCGGAGGCAGCACAGATACGCAGTATTTT. Its protein is CASHSGGSTDTQYF.

This sequence joins TRBV19 and TRBJ2-2; 9 bases agree with TRBD1. Germline assignment: CDR1 LNHDA and CDR2 SQIVND (reference sequence). The junction had 10 bases not matched to a gene; V was cut back by 11 bases and J by 6 bases. This CDR3 spans 14 amino acids. The DNA of the CDR3 is TGTGCCGGCCGGGACAGGGTTGGGGCCGGGGAGCTGTTTTTT. Its protein product is CAGRDRVGAGELFF.

The chain uses TRBV27 and TRBJ2-1, with 8 nucleotides matching TRBD2. Germline V gene lookup returns CDR1 MNHEY and CDR2 SMNVEV (reference sequence). The CDR3 is made up of 13 amino acids. Trimming removed 6 bases from V and 9 bases from J; junction bases left unmatched: 7. The DNA of the CDR3 is TGTGCCAGCAGCCGGGGGGCGGGAGGTGAGCAGTTCTTC. Its translation is CASSRGAGGEQFF.